This T cell receptor beta chain was identified in a study of blood T cell repertoires in COVID-19. As for the study in general: Some COVID-19 samples were acute and others convalescent; all came from the United States, Italy and Spain.

This CDR3 comprises 14 residues. Between the trimmed V and J ends, which lost 0 bases and 1 base, there was a span of 8 bases. Per the germline V gene, CDR1 is SGHKS and CDR2 is YYEKEE (reference sequence). Sequenced by immunoSEQ multiplex PCR; TCRdb stores in-frame clones only, minus some. Here the sample spans around 230,000 clones, approximately 80% being singletons. The sample was peripheral blood. The genes are TRBV5-5 and TRBJ2-7; D uncertain. The sequence derives from a man in his forties with acute or convalescent COVID-19. The CDR3 DNA follows: TGTGCCAGCAGCTTGGGTCGGAGTTCCTACGAGCAGTACTTC. Translating gives CASSLGRSSYEQYF.